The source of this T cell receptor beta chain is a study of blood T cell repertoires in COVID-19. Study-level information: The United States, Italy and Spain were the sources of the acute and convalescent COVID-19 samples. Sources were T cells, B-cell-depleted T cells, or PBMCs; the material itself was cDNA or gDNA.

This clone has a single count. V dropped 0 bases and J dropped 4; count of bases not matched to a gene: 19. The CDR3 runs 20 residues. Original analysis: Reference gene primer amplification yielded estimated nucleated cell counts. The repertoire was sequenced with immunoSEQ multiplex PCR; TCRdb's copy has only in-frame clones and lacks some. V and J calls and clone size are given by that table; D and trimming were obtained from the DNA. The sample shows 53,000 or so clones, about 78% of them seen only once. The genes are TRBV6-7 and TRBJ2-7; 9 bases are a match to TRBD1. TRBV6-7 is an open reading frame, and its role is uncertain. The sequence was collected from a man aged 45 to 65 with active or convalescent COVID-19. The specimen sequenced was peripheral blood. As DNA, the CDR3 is TGTGCCAGCAGTTACTCGTCGGACAGGGGCCGTTTATTCGATCTATACGAGCAGTACTTC. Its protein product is CASSYSSDRGRLFDLYEQYF.